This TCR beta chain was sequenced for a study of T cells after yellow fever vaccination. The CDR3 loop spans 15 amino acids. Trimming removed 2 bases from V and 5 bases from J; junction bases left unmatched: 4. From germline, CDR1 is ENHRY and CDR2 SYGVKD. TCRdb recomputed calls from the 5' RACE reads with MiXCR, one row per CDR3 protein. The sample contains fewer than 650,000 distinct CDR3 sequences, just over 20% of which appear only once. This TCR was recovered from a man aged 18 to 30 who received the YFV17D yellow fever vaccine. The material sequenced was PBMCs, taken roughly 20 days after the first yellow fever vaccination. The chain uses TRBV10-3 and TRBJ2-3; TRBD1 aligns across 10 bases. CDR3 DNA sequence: TGTGCCATCAGTGAGATCGACAGGGGGCGAGATACGCAGTATTTT. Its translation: CAISEIDRGRDTQYF.